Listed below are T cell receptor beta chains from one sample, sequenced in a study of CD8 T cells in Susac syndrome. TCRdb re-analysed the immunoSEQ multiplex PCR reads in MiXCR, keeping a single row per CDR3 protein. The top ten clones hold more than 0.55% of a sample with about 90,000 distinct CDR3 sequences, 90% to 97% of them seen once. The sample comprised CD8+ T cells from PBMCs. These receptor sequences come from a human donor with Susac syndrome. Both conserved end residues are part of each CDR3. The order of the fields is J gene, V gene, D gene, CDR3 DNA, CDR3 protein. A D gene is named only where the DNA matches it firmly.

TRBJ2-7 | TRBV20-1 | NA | TGCAGTGCTAGAAAGGGGTTGTACGAGCAGTACTTC | CSARKGLYEQYF
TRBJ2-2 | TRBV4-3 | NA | TGCGCCAGCTATAAAGTAGGAAAGGACGGACCGAACACCGGGGAGCTGTTTTTT | CASYKVGKDGPNTGELFF
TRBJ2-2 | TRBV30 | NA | TGTGCCTGGACTAGGGGGGTGATGGAGGGCGGGGAGCTGTTTTTT | CAWTRGVMEGGELFF
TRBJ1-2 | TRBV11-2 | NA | TGTGCCAGCAGCTTAGGGACAGACTATGGCTACACCTTC | CASSLGTDYGYTF
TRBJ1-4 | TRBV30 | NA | TGTGCCTGGAGTGACCCCTTAAGAGAAAAACTGTTTTTT | CAWSDPLREKLFF
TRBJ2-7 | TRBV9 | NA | TGTGCCAGCAGCGTAGAATCCGTCGGAGGGAACGAGCAGTACTTC | CASSVESVGGNEQYF
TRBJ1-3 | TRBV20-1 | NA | TGCAGTGCCCCGGCAGGATCTGAAAACACCATATATTTT | CSAPAGSENTIYF
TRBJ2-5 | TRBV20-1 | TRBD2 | TGCAGTGCTAGAGATTCGGGGGGGCCGGGGGAGACCCAGTACTTC | CSARDSGGPGETQYF
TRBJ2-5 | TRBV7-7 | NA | TGTGCTAGCAGCCCGACTCTGAGGGGGGCATTGGAGACCCAGTACTTC | CASSPTLRGALETQYF
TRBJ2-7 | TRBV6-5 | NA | TGTGCCAGCAGTTACAACGCCGAGCAGTACTTC | CASSYNAEQYF
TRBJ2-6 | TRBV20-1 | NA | TGCAGTGCTAGAGATGGCGGGGTAGCTGGGGCCAACGTCCTGACTTTC | CSARDGGVAGANVLTF
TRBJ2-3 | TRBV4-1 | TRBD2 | TGCGCCAGCAGCCAAGCTCAGAGTAGCGGGGGTCGCACAGATACGCAGTATTTT | CASSQAQSSGGRTDTQYF
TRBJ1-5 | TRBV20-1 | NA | TGCAGTGCTGCAGGGGCCCCCCAAGATCAGCCCCAGCATTTT | CSAAGAPQDQPQHF
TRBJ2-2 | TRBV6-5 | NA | TGTGCCAGCAGGGAAGTGACTGGGGAGCTGTTTTTT | CASREVTGELFF
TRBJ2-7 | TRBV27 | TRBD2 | TGTGCCAGCAGTTTAATCGCGGGGGACTACGAGCAGTACTTC | CASSLIAGDYEQYF
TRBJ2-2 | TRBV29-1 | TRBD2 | TGCAGCGTGGGGGCTGGCGGACTAGCGGAAGGCACCGGGGAGCTGTTTTTT | CSVGAGGLAEGTGELFF
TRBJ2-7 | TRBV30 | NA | TGTGCCTGGAGTGTAGGGAACTACGAGCAGTACTTC | CAWSVGNYEQYF
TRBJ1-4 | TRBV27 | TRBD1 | TGTGCCAGCAGTCGCTCAAGGCAGGGGGAGGAAAAACTGTTTTTT | CASSRSRQGEEKLFF
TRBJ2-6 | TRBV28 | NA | TGTGCCAGCAGTGAGGGGGGACCATCCGGGGCCAACGTCCTGACTTTC | CASSEGGPSGANVLTF
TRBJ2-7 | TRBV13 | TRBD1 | TGTGCCAGCAGCAACACAGCGGGACAGGGGAACTACGAGCAGTACTTC | CASSNTAGQGNYEQYF
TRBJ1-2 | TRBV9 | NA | TGTGCCAGCAGCGGAGGGGGAACCACTAACTATGGCTACACCTTC | CASSGGGTTNYGYTF
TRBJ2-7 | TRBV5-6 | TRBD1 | TGTGCCAGCAGCAAGGGGGCGTCCTACGAGCAGTACTTC | CASSKGASYEQYF
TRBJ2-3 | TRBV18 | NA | TGTGCCAGCTCACCAGAAAACGCAGATACGCAGTATTTT | CASSPENADTQYF
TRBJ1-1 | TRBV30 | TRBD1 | TGTGCCTGGAGTGTCGGGACAGGGACTTTCCAAGCTTTCTTT | CAWSVGTGTFQAFF
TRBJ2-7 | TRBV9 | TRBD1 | TGTGCCAGCAGCGTAGGGGGGGTCGGGACAGGCGGTTACGAGCAGTACTTC | CASSVGGVGTGGYEQYF
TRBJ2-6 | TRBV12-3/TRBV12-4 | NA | TGTGCCAGCACGGGGTCGGGGGCCAACGTCCTGACTTTC | CASTGSGANVLTF
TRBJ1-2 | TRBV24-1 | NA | TGTGCCACCAGTGAGCCGACAGCTCCTATGGATGGCTACACCTTC | CATSEPTAPMDGYTF
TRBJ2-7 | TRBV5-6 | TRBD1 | TGTGCCAGCGAGACGGGACAGGGGGCGTCCTACGAGCAGTACTTC | CASETGQGASYEQYF
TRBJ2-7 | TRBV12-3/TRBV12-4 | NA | TGTGCCAGCAGTCCTACAACAGGTTTTTCCTACGAGCAGTACTTC | CASSPTTGFSYEQYF
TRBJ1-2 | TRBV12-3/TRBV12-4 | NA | TGTGCCAGCGGCGGGACTTATGGCTACACCTTC | CASGGTYGYTF